The 20 T cell receptor beta chains given below trace back to one sample, sequenced in a study of OX40 agonist ivuxolimab in advanced cancers. Sequencing was performed with immunoSEQ multiplex PCR; in TCRdb, only in-frame clones are kept and a portion is missing. The profile shows about 70,000 clones, almost 90% of them singletons. Here the sequenced sample was CD4+ or CD8+ T cells sorted from blood, taken in a trial of the OX40 agonist ivuxolimab. Receptors originate from an adult with an advanced solid tumor such as melanoma, head and neck, liver or kidney cancer.

The chain recombines TRBV19 with TRBJ1-2; 7 positions match TRBD1. This CDR3 is built from 13 residues. CDR1 is LNHDA and CDR2 is SQIVND in the germline V gene (reference sequence). J was trimmed by 2 bases and V by 8 bases; bases with no gene match: 5. The CDR3 DNA is TGTGCCAGTGGACAGGACTTAAACTATGGCTACACCTTC. Protein sequence: CASGQDLNYGYTF.

This clone was picked up a small number of times. The rearrangement uses TRBV7-8 and TRBJ2-7; 7 bases fit TRBD1. V lost 5 bases, J lost 3 bases, and 7 bases stayed unmatched. The CDR3 is 14 residues long. Germline CDR1 reads SGHVS; CDR2 reads FQNEAQ. The CDR3 loop reads CASSPQTGNYEQYF. As DNA, the CDR3 is TGTGCCAGCAGCCCCCAGACAGGGAACTACGAGCAGTACTTC.

The chain joins TRBV11-3 to TRBJ2-5; D may be TRBD2 (5 bases). The DNA end is more similar to TRBJ2-7, so the J call may be wrong. Per germline, CDR1 SGHNT and CDR2 YENEEA. CDR3 length: 14 residues. This chain's CDR3 is CASSPAGRGYEQYF. CDR3 coding DNA: TGTGCCAGCAGCCCTGCGGGCAGAGGATACGAGCAGTACTTC.

The CDR3, as DNA: TGTGCCAGCAGTGTACTAGAATGGACAGATACGCAGTATTTT. Amino acid sequence: CASSVLEWTDTQYF. V usage is TRBV6-1 and J usage is TRBJ2-3, with D possibly being TRBD2 (5 bases). Germline V gene lookup returns CDR1 MNHNS and CDR2 SASEGT. Between the trimmed V and J ends, which lost 4 bases and 3 bases, there was a span of 11 bases. This CDR3 has 14 residues.

The chain employs TRBV7-8 and TRBJ1-1, with 9 bases aligning to TRBD1. V lost 4 bases to trimming and J lost 0 bases; unmatched junction nucleotides: 6. There are 16 residues in the CDR3. The germline V gene encodes CDR1 SGHVS and CDR2 FQNEAQ. CDR3 DNA sequence: TGTGCCAGCAGCTCCCGACAGGGGGTTATGAACACTGAAGCTTTCTTT. Translating gives CASSSRQGVMNTEAFF. The full variable domain, in which reference TRBV7-8 and TRBJ1-1 provide the parts outside the CDR3, is GAGVSQSPRYKVAKRGQDVALRCDPISGHVSLFWYQQALGQGPEFLTYFQNEAQLDKSGLPSDRFFAERPEGSVSTLKIQRTQQEDSAVYLCASSSRQGVMNTEAFFGQGTRLTVV.

V is TRBV11-2 and J is TRBJ2-3; D perhaps matches TRBD2 (6 bases). CDR1 and CDR2 from the germline V gene are SGHAT and FQNNGV. This CDR3 has 15 amino acids. V lost 6 bases to trimming and J lost 4 bases, with 17 bases between them. The CDR3 DNA reads TGTGCCAGCAGGATCGGGCGGGGAGTCGCAGATACGCAGTATTTT. Amino acids: CASRIGRGVADTQYF.

The chain combines TRBV5-1 with TRBJ2-3, with D possibly matching TRBD2 (6 bases). Looked up from germline, CDR1 is SGHRS and CDR2 is YFSETQ. Trimming took off 7 bases at V and 4 bases at J, with 16 bases between the two ends. CDR3 length: 14 residues. In nucleotides, the CDR3 is TGCGCCAGCGGGGGGAAGGGCGCCCCAGATACGCAGTATTTT. This codes for CASGGKGAPDTQYF.

The V gene is TRBV2, the J gene TRBJ1-4, with D tentatively TRBD1 (5 bases). The CDR3 length is 12 residues. The V and J ends lost 6 bases and 7 bases respectively, with 9 bases between them. Germline assignment: CDR1 SNHLY and CDR2 FYNNEI. CDR3 residues: CASRRQREKLFF. CDR3 coding DNA: TGTGCCAGCAGGAGACAGCGTGAAAAACTGTTTTTT.

This rearrangement joins TRBV7-8 to TRBJ2-1; 7 positions match TRBD2. This CDR3 has 14 amino acids. V was clipped by 5 bases and J by 10 bases; unmatched bases: 11. CDR1 and CDR2 (germline): SGHVS, FQNEAQ. CDR3 residues: CASSGRGGSREQFF. The CDR3 region has the DNA TGTGCCAGCAGCGGGAGGGGCGGGAGTCGGGAGCAGTTCTTC.

The chain links TRBV7-2 to TRBJ2-7; 8 bases match TRBD1. The CDR3 length is 15 residues. Trimming took 5 bases from V and 1 from J; bases not matched to a gene: 7. Germline CDR1 is SGHTA and CDR2 is FQGNSA. The CDR3, as DNA: TGTGCCAGCAGCCAGGACAGGGTATTTTCCTACGAGCAGTACTTC. Translated: CASSQDRVFSYEQYF.

This clone appeared a few times. The chain carries TRBV5-1 and TRBJ2-3; D may be TRBD1 or TRBD2 (5 bases each). V lost 4 bases to trimming and J lost 6 bases, with 18 bases between them. This CDR3 is built from 15 residues. CDR1 SGHRS and CDR2 YFSETQ come from the germline V gene. CDR3 in amino acids: CASSPVGDLADTQYF. The DNA of the CDR3 is TGCGCCAGCAGCCCCGTGGGGGACCTGGCCGATACGCAGTATTTT.

The count of this clone is one. The J gene is TRBJ2-1, the V gene TRBV27; TRBD2 agrees at 9 bases. CDR3 length: 15 amino acids. Germline values: CDR1 MNHEY, CDR2 SMNVEV (reference sequence). The V and J ends lost 3 bases and 8 bases, in that order; junction bases with no gene match: 8. Written as DNA, the CDR3 is TGTGCCAGCAGTTTCGCGGGAGGGCCCGGCTATGAGCAGTTCTTC. It translates to CASSFAGGPGYEQFF.

The rearrangement uses TRBV7-2 and TRBJ2-7, with TRBD2 matching 7 bases. V was pared by 5 bases and J by 1 base, with 8 bases of the junction left unmatched. CDR3 size: 15 residues. Germline lookup yields CDR1 SGHTA and CDR2 FQGNSA. The CDR3 DNA reads as TGTGCCAGCAGCCCCCTCGGGGGGACGTCCTACGAGCAGTACTTC. This codes for CASSPLGGTSYEQYF.

This clone has just one count. The CDR3 is CASSSDRESRAFF. Written as DNA, the CDR3 is TGTGCCAGCAGCTCCGACAGGGAAAGTCGAGCTTTCTTT. The chain joins TRBV5-4 to TRBJ1-1; 7 nucleotides align to TRBD1. Germline V gives CDR1 SGHNT, CDR2 YYREEE (reference sequence). The ends lost 3 bases at V and 10 bases at J; junction bases unmatched: 9. This CDR3 has 13 residues.

The chain uses TRBV7-9 and TRBJ1-6; D gene ambiguous. The CDR3 spans 17 residues. V was clipped by 5 bases and J by 0 bases, with 14 bases between them. Germline V gene data show CDR1 as SEHNR and CDR2 as FQNEAQ (reference sequence). CDR3 nucleotides: TGTGCCAGCAGCGATGTTTATGTCAGCTCCTATAATTCACCCCTCCACTTT. It encodes CASSDVYVSSYNSPLHF. Full variable domain (remainder filled in from reference TRBV7-9 and TRBJ1-6): DTGVSQNPRHKITKRGQNVTFRCDPISEHNRLYWYRQTLGQGPEFLTYFQNEAQLEKSRLLSDRFSAERPKGSFSTLEIQRTEQGDSAMYLCASSDVYVSSYNSPLHFGNGTRLTVT.

The genes are TRBV4-2 and TRBJ1-1, with TRBD1 matching over 8 bases. Germline lookup yields CDR1 LGHNA and CDR2 YNFKEQ. The V and J ends lost 6 bases and 8 bases, in that order; junction bases with no gene match: 11. The CDR3 runs to 14 residues. The CDR3 sequence: CASSNAGGPIEAFF. DNA for the CDR3: TGTGCCAGCAGTAACGCAGGGGGCCCAATCGAAGCTTTCTTT.

This clone turned up a few times. The chain employs TRBV12-5 and TRBJ1-2; D not resolved. CDR3 length: 14 amino acids. V was pared by 1 base and J by 4 bases, with 10 bases between. CDR1 and CDR2 (germline): LGHNT, FRNRAP. CDR3 in DNA: TGTGCTAGTGGTTTGGACCGGGCTCCCTATGGCTACACCTTC. Its protein product is CASGLDRAPYGYTF. The complete variable domain, with remaining parts taken from reference TRBV12-5 and TRBJ1-2, reads DARVTQTPRHKVTEMGQEVTMRCQPILGHNTVFWYRQTMMQGLELLAYFRNRAPLDDSGMPKDRFSAEMPDATLATLKIQPSEPRDSAVYFCASGLDRAPYGYTFGSGTRLTVV.

This chain joins TRBV11-2 and TRBJ2-7; TRBD1 matches at 7 bases. Per germline, CDR1 SGHAT and CDR2 FQNNGV. The CDR3 is made up of 14 amino acids. V shed 5 bases and J 5 bases; nucleotides not matched to a gene: 9. CDR3: CASSDRDSGDEQYF. In DNA, the CDR3 is TGTGCCAGCAGCGACCGGGACAGTGGGGACGAGCAGTACTTC.

V usage is TRBV18 and J usage is TRBJ2-5; 8 bases agree with TRBD1. The V segment lost 5 bases and the J segment 5 bases; nucleotides outside the gene matches: 7. The CDR3 is 14 amino acids. Germline V gene data show CDR1 as KGHSH and CDR2 as LQKENI. The CDR3 DNA follows: TGTGCCAGCTCAGCCCAGGGGGCGGGCGAGACCCAGTACTTC. This translates into CASSAQGAGETQYF.

The rearrangement uses TRBV28 and TRBJ1-4; D is undetermined. CDR1 and CDR2 from the germline V gene are MDHEN and SYDVKM. V lost 5 bases, J lost 0 bases, and 10 bases lay in between. CDR3 length: 15 amino acids. CDR3 coding DNA: TGTGCCAGCAGTGTCTTCAGGTCAACTAATGAAAAACTGTTTTTT. It translates to CASSVFRSTNEKLFF. The complete variable domain, with remaining parts taken from reference TRBV28 and TRBJ1-4, reads DVKVTQSSRYLVKRTGEKVFLECVQDMDHENMFWYRQDPGLGLRLIYFSYDVKMKEKGDIPEGYSVSREKKERFSLILESASTNQTSMYLCASSVFRSTNEKLFFGSGTQLSVL.